These 32 T cell receptor beta chains were all obtained from the same sample, sequenced in a study of early T cells in non-severe SARS-CoV-2 infection. TCRdb re-called the 5' RACE reads with MiXCR, one entry per CDR3 protein. Of about 77,000 distinct CDR3 sequences detected, 9% to 10% appear once; the ten largest clones hold about 4.8%. The sequenced material came from whole blood. These receptor sequences come from an adult who was a healthcare worker with PCR-confirmed SARS-CoV-2 infection or an uninfected control (not recorded which).

This clonotype was counted ten times or more. V and J are TRBV10-3 and TRBJ1-1; perhaps TRBD1 as D (5 bases). The CDR3 is made up of 13 amino acids. The V gene lost 4 bases and the J gene lost 6 bases, with 12 bases spanning the gap. Germline V gene lookup returns CDR1 ENHRY and CDR2 SYGVKD. CDR3 in DNA: TGTGCCATCAGTGTAGGGGCTTTCTCTGAAGCTTTCTTT. This encodes CAISVGAFSEAFF.

This clonotype was recorded at least ten times. The gene calls are TRBV5-1 and TRBJ2-2; tentatively, D is TRBD1 (6 bases). V dropped 5 bases and J dropped 5 bases, with 10 bases sitting between them. The CDR3 length is 13 residues. Germline V CDR1 and CDR2: SGHRS, YFSETQ. The CDR3 nucleotides are TGCGCCAGCAGAAGGACAGAGACCGGGGAGCTGTTTTTT. This encodes CASRRTETGELFF.

Many counts were recorded for this clonotype. The chain employs TRBV6-5 and TRBJ1-1; 8 bases are shared with TRBD1. The CDR3 runs 11 residues. Germline assignment: CDR1 MNHEY and CDR2 SVGAGI. The junction had 7 bases not matched to a gene; V was cut back by 8 bases and J by 11 bases. CDR3 DNA sequence: TGTGCCAGCGGACAGGGAAATGGGGCTTTCTTT. Translating it yields CASGQGNGAFF.

This clonotype was observed a few times. This chain connects TRBV3-1 to TRBJ2-5; no firm D call. Germline V gene lookup returns CDR1 LGHDT and CDR2 YNNKEL (reference sequence). This CDR3 has 12 residues. V was pared by 1 base and J by 5 bases, with 5 bases between. The CDR3 loop is CASSQADETQYF. As DNA, the CDR3 is TGTGCCAGCAGCCAAGCAGATGAGACCCAGTACTTC.

Many counts were recorded for this clonotype. The chain carries TRBV9 and TRBJ2-7; 9 bases agree with TRBD2. The J segment lost 3 bases and the V segment lost 1 base, leaving 5 bases of the junction unmatched. The CDR3 runs to 15 residues. Germline V CDR1 and CDR2: SGDLS, YYNGEE. The CDR3 loop is CASSVLAGVNYEQYF. As DNA, the CDR3 is TGTGCCAGCAGCGTATTAGCGGGGGTTAACTACGAGCAGTACTTC.

This clonotype was detected ten times or more. J is TRBJ2-7 and V is TRBV20-1; a weak D match, TRBD1 (6 bases). Germline V lookup: CDR1 DFQATT, CDR2 SNEGSKA (reference sequence). This CDR3 contains 13 residues. Trimming took 6 bases from V and 1 from J, leaving 13 bases between them. The DNA of the CDR3 is TGCAGTGCCCTACAGGGAATGTCCTACGAGCAGTACTTC. Amino acid sequence: CSALQGMSYEQYF.

Many counts were recorded for this clonotype. The V call is TRBV5-1, the J call TRBJ1-4; 10 bases align to TRBD1. V shed 4 bases, J shed 7 bases, and the junction held 4 bases outside the gene matches. The CDR3 runs 14 residues. The germline CDR1 and CDR2 sequences are SGHRS and YFSETQ. The CDR3 nucleotides read TGCGCCAGCAGCAGCGGACAGGGGGGTGAAAAACTGTTTTTT. Translating gives CASSSGQGGEKLFF.

The rearrangement uses TRBV7-3 and TRBJ1-4, with TRBD1 matching 7 bases. Per the germline V gene, CDR1 is SGHTA and CDR2 is FQGTGA. The length of the CDR3 is 15 residues. The V gene end was trimmed by 0 bases and the J gene end by 8 bases; junction bases not matched to a gene: 6. CDR3: CASSLTSQGDEKLFF. The CDR3 nucleotides are TGTGCCAGCAGCTTAACGAGCCAGGGGGACGAAAAACTGTTTTTT.

This clonotype was found many times. The genes are TRBV7-2 and TRBJ2-2; possibly TRBD2 for D (6 bases). Germline CDR1 reads SGHTA; CDR2 reads FQGNSA. V was clipped by 3 bases and J by 5 bases, with 13 bases between them. The CDR3 sequence is 15 residues long. The CDR3 bases are TGTGCCAGCAGCTTGGGGGGAGGAAGGACCGGGGAGCTGTTTTTT. Its translation: CASSLGGGRTGELFF. Looking up the rest from reference TRBV7-2 and TRBJ2-2 gives the full variable domain: GAGVSQSPSNKVTEKGKDVELRCDPISGHTALYWYRQSLGQGLEFLIYFQGNSAPDKSGLPSDRFSAERTGGSVSTLTIQRTQQEDSAVYLCASSLGGGRTGELFFGEGSRLTVL.

This clonotype was picked up many times. The V and J genes are TRBV6-5 and TRBJ1-5; D may be TRBD1 (6 bases). The V end was cut by 6 bases, the J end by 4 bases, with 13 bases between. Germline V CDR1 and CDR2: MNHEY, SVGAGI. The CDR3 length is 14 residues. The CDR3 is CASRGGHTNQPQHF. The CDR3 region has the DNA TGTGCCAGCAGGGGGGGACATACAAATCAGCCCCAGCATTTT.

This clonotype was seen ten or more times. The rearrangement links TRBV2 to TRBJ1-2, with 7 bases identical to TRBD1. Trimming at V came to 5 bases and at J to 2 bases, leaving 8 bases not matched to a gene. CDR1 and CDR2 (germline): SNHLY, FYNNEI. CDR3 length equals 15 residues. The CDR3 sequence: CASSLRRDSNYGYTF. DNA of the CDR3: TGTGCCAGCAGTCTAAGGCGGGACAGCAACTATGGCTACACCTTC.

This clonotype was seen at least ten times. In DNA form, the CDR3 reads TGTGCCAGCAGACCAACAGGGCTGAACACTGAAGCTTTCTTT. Its translation is CASRPTGLNTEAFF. The V call is TRBV3-1, the J call TRBJ1-1; TRBD1 might be the D (6 bases). The CDR3 totals 14 residues. Per the germline V gene, CDR1 is LGHDT and CDR2 is YNNKEL (reference sequence). V was cut by 6 bases and J by 0 bases, with 11 bases left in between.

CDR3 region: CASSAPSKDIAQETQYF. The CDR3 DNA is TGCGCCAGCAGCGCGCCAAGCAAGGACATCGCACAAGAGACCCAGTACTTC. The chain joins TRBV5-1 to TRBJ2-5, with D perhaps TRBD1 (5 bases). Germline V CDR1 and CDR2: SGHRS, YFSETQ. This CDR3 comprises 17 residues. Deletions cut 4 bases from V and 2 bases from J, with 21 bases between.

This clonotype was detected only a few times. This rearrangement joins TRBV28 to TRBJ1-4; no firm D call. The length of the CDR3 is 14 residues. Deletions cut 4 bases from V and 6 bases from J, with 12 bases between. Germline CDR1 MDHEN, CDR2 SYDVKM. DNA of the CDR3: TGTGCCAGCAGTTCCCACGTTAAGGATGAAAAACTGTTTTTT. It translates to CASSSHVKDEKLFF.

The V call is TRBV11-1, the J call TRBJ2-7; no clear D. CDR1 is SGHAT, CDR2 FQDESV, per germline (reference sequence). V lost 1 base and J 8 bases, leaving 6 bases between the germline ends. There are 11 residues in the CDR3. The CDR3 region has the DNA TGTGCCAGCAGCTTAGAAGGACAGCAGTACTTC. This gives the protein CASSLEGQQYF.

This clonotype was observed a handful of times. The rearrangement joins TRBV7-2 to TRBJ2-2; no clear D gene. Trimming left V 1 base short and J 1 base short, with 7 bases between. The CDR3 is 15 residues long. Germline loops: CDR1 SGHTA, CDR2 FQGNSA. The CDR3 region is CASSLGRQNTGELFF. DNA for the CDR3: TGTGCCAGCAGCTTAGGCAGGCAGAACACCGGGGAGCTGTTTTTT.

This clonotype was seen only a few times. The chain combines TRBV12-3 or TRBV12-4 with TRBJ2-7, with TRBD2 as a possible D gene (6 bases). The V end lost 5 bases, the J end lost 4 bases, and 15 bases lay between the germline ends. The CDR3 runs to 14 residues. CDR3 DNA: TGTGCCAGCAGTCAAAGCGGGTATCTTTACGAGCAGTACTTC. Its protein is CASSQSGYLYEQYF.

This clonotype has more than one count but fewer than ten. The rearrangement joins TRBV12-5 to TRBJ2-2; 10 positions agree with TRBD1. The germline V gene encodes CDR1 LGHNT and CDR2 FRNRAP. The CDR3 totals 16 residues. J lost 7 bases, V lost 5 bases, and 10 bases had no gene match. CDR3 loop: CASGPGTGVKFGELFF. CDR3 nucleotide sequence: TGTGCTAGTGGTCCCGGGACAGGGGTTAAGTTCGGGGAGCTGTTTTTT. The whole variable domain, remainder taken from reference TRBV12-5 and TRBJ2-2, is DARVTQTPRHKVTEMGQEVTMRCQPILGHNTVFWYRQTMMQGLELLAYFRNRAPLDDSGMPKDRFSAEMPDATLATLKIQPSEPRDSAVYFCASGPGTGVKFGELFFGEGSRLTVL.

This chain links TRBV6-6 with TRBJ1-1, with a weak D call TRBD1 (5 bases). Germline CDR1 and CDR2: MNHNY and SVGAGI (reference sequence). The CDR3 runs to 11 residues. In DNA form, the CDR3 reads TGTGCAGTGACAGCGAACACTGAAGCTTTCTTT. Amino acid sequence: CAVTANTEAFF.

There are a few counts of this clonotype. The chain is built from TRBV20-1 and TRBJ2-7; D is perhaps TRBD1 (5 bases). CDR1 and CDR2 from the germline V gene are DFQATT and SNEGSKA (reference sequence). V was shortened by 0 bases and J by 9 bases, with 15 bases between the two germline ends. This CDR3 has 13 amino acids. CDR3 sequence (DNA): TGCAGTGCTAGAGAACAGGCCACCTTTGGGCAGTACTTC. It yields the protein CSAREQATFGQYF.

The rearrangement uses TRBV2 and TRBJ2-1; 8 bases map to TRBD2. V was clipped by 10 bases and J by 6 bases; unmatched bases: 8. Germline V gives CDR1 SNHLY, CDR2 FYNNEI. The CDR3 has 13 residues. The CDR3 DNA follows: TGTGCCAACGGACTAGCTGGAGGCAATGAGCAGTTCTTC. This sequence encodes CANGLAGGNEQFF.

This clonotype came up many times. The chain combines TRBV10-3 with TRBJ1-1; D remains ambiguous. The CDR3 is 13 residues long. Germline loops: CDR1 ENHRY, CDR2 SYGVKD. V lost 7 bases and J 1 base, leaving 10 bases between the germline ends. CDR3 protein: CAIKGTTNTEAFF. The DNA for the CDR3 is TGTGCCATCAAGGGCACCACGAACACTGAAGCTTTCTTT.

The chain uses TRBV24-1 and TRBJ2-2; 10 bases map to TRBD1. This CDR3 is 18 amino acids long. V lost 4 bases, J lost 4 bases, and 11 bases stayed unmatched. Germline CDR1 reads KGHDR; CDR2 reads SFDVKD. The CDR3 region is CATSDHALGQGSTGELFF. DNA for the CDR3: TGTGCCACCAGTGACCACGCGCTGGGACAGGGGAGCACCGGGGAGCTGTTTTTT.

This clonotype was seen ten or more times. The chain uses TRBV28 and TRBJ2-1, with D perhaps TRBD1 or TRBD2 (5 bases each). Germline CDR1 MDHEN, CDR2 SYDVKM. Trimming stripped 6 bases from V and 5 bases from J, with 29 bases between. The CDR3 contains 19 residues. The CDR3 DNA sequence: TGTGCCAGCAGCAGCCGGAGAGGGTACGGGGCAAATCGAAACAATGAGCAGTTCTTC. This sequence encodes CASSSRRGYGANRNNEQFF.

This clonotype was recorded many times. V is TRBV10-3 and J is TRBJ1-2, with no clear D. V lost 5 bases and J 3 bases, leaving 16 bases between the germline ends. The CDR3 sequence is 15 residues long. CDR1 is ENHRY and CDR2 is SYGVKD in the germline V gene. CDR3 region: CAISSGKDADYGYTF. The DNA for the CDR3 is TGTGCCATCAGTAGCGGGAAGGACGCCGACTATGGCTACACCTTC.

This clonotype has ten or more counts. The rearrangement uses TRBV25-1 and TRBJ1-6; D is ambiguous. This CDR3 spans 16 amino acids. Germline CDR1 MGHDK, CDR2 SYGVNS. The germline V and J ends were trimmed by 1 base and 9 bases, with 16 bases remaining between them. The CDR3 reads CASSESSVRRRSPLHF. The CDR3 DNA is TGTGCCAGCAGTGAATCTTCAGTCCGACGGCGTTCACCCCTCCACTTT.

The chain is built from TRBV25-1 and TRBJ2-7; weak D call: TRBD2 (6 bases). The CDR3 is 13 amino acids. CDR1 MGHDK and CDR2 SYGVNS come from the germline V gene. The V end lost 4 bases, the J end lost 7 bases, and 14 bases lay between the germline ends. CDR3 DNA sequence: TGTGCCAGCAGTGTTGCGGGATTGGGTGAGCAGTACTTC. Amino acids: CASSVAGLGEQYF.

This clonotype was seen many times. The chain carries TRBV7-2 and TRBJ1-4; D gene uncertain. In germline, CDR1 is SGHTA, CDR2 FQGNSA. The CDR3 consists of 15 residues. Trimming shortened V by 1 base and J by 1 base, and 7 bases separated the two germline ends. The CDR3 spells CASSLGSLTNEKLFF. The CDR3 bases are TGTGCCAGCAGCTTAGGCAGCTTAACTAATGAAAAACTGTTTTTT.

This clonotype was recorded a few times. The V call is TRBV7-2, the J call TRBJ2-3, with 8 bases that match TRBD2. CDR1 SGHTA and CDR2 FQGNSA come from the germline V gene. V was clipped by 5 bases and J by 4 bases; unmatched bases: 5. The CDR3 totals 14 residues. The CDR3 DNA is TGTGCCAGCAGCCCCGGGGGGGCCTCAGATACGCAGTATTTT. Its translation: CASSPGGASDTQYF.

This clonotype was recorded a few times. The chain uses TRBV9 and TRBJ2-3; the D is unclear. Per the germline V gene, CDR1 is SGDLS and CDR2 is YYNGEE. CDR3 length equals 12 residues. V lost 7 bases and J 3 bases, leaving 9 bases between the germline ends. The CDR3 DNA sequence: TGTGCCAGCGGGTCTAGGACAGATACGCAGTATTTT. As protein: CASGSRTDTQYF.

This clonotype appeared a few times. The J gene is TRBJ2-1, the V gene TRBV27; 7 nucleotides align to TRBD1. V lost 5 bases to trimming and J lost 10 bases; unmatched junction nucleotides: 8. CDR3 length: 13 amino acids. Germline V lookup: CDR1 MNHEY, CDR2 SMNVEV (reference sequence). The CDR3 sequence: CASSTNLGGEQFF. The CDR3 DNA reads TGTGCCAGCAGTACGAACCTAGGGGGCGAGCAGTTCTTC.

The chain carries TRBV10-3 and TRBJ2-3; D possibly corresponds to TRBD1 (6 bases). Germline lookup yields CDR1 ENHRY and CDR2 SYGVKD. The V and J ends lost 10 bases and 2 bases respectively, with 10 bases between them. This CDR3 is built from 12 residues. The CDR3 sequence is CATQGITDTQYF. The CDR3, as DNA: TGTGCCACCCAGGGGATCACAGATACGCAGTATTTT.